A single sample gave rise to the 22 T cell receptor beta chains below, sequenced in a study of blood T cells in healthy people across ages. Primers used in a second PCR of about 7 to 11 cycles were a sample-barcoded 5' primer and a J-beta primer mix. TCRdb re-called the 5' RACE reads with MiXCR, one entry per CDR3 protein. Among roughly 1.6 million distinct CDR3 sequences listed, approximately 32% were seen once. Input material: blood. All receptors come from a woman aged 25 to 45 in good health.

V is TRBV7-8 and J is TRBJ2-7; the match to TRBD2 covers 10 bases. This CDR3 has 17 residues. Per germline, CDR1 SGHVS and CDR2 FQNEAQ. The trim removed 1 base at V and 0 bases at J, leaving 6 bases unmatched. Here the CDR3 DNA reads TGTGCCAGCAGCTTAGTCCATCGACTAGCGGGCTCCTACGAGCAGTACTTC. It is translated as CASSLVHRLAGSYEQYF.

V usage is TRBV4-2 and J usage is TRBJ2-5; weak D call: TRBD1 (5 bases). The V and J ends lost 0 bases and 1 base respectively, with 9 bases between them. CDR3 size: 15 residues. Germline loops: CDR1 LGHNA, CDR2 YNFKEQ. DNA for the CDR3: TGTGCCAGCAGCCAAGAGGGCAGGGCCCAAGAGACCCAGTACTTC. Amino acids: CASSQEGRAQETQYF.

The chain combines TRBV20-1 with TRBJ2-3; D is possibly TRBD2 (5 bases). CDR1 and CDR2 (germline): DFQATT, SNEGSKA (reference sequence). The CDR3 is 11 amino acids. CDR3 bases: TGCAGGGGAGCAGACACAGATACGCAGTATTTT. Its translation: CRGADTDTQYF.

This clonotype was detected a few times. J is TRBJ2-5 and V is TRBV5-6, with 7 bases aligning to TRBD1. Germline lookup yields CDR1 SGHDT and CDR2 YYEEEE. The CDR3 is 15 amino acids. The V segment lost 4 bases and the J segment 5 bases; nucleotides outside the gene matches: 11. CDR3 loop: CASSKVQGLQETQYF. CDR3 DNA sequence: TGTGCCAGCAGCAAGGTACAGGGGCTTCAGGAGACCCAGTACTTC.

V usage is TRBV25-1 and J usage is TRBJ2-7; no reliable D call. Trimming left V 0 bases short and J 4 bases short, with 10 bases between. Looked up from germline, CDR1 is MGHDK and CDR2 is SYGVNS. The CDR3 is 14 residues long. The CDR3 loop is CASSEYSQGYEQYF. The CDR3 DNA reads TGTGCCAGCAGTGAATACAGCCAAGGGTACGAGCAGTACTTC.

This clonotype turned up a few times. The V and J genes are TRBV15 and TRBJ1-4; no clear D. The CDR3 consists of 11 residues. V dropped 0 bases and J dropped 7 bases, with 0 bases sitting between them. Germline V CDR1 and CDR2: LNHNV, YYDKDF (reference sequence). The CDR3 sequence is CATSRDEKLFF. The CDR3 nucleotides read TGTGCCACCAGCAGAGATGAAAAACTGTTTTTT.

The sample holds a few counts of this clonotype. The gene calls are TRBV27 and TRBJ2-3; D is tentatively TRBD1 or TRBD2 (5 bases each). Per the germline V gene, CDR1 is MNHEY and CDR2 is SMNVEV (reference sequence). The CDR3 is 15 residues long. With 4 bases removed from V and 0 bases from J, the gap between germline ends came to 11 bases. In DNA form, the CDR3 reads TGTGCCAGCAGTTCCGAGGGACGAAGCACAGATACGCAGTATTTT. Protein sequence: CASSSEGRSTDTQYF.

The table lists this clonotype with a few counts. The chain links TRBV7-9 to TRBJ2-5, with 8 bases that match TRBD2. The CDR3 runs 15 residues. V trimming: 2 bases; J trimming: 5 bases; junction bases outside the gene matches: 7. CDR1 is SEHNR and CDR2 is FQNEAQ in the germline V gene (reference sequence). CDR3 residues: CASSLPAGEGETQYF. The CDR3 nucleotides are TGTGCCAGCAGCTTACCAGCGGGAGAAGGGGAGACCCAGTACTTC. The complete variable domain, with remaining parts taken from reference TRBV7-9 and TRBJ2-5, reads DTGVSQNPRHKITKRGQNVTFRCDPISEHNRLYWYRQTLGQGPEFLTYFQNEAQLEKSRLLSDRFSAERPKGSFSTLEIQRTEQGDSAMYLCASSLPAGEGETQYFGPGTRLLVL.

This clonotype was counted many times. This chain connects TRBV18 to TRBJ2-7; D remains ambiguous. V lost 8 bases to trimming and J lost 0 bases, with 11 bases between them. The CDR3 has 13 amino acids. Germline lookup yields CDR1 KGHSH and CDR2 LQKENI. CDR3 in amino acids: CASSPPSSYEQYF. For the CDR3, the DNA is TGTGCCAGCAGCCCTCCGAGCTCCTACGAGCAGTACTTC.

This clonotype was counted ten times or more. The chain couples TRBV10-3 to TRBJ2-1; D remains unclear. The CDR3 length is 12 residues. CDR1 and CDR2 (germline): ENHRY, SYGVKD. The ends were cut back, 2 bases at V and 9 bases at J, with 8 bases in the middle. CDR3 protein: CAISEPPSEQFF. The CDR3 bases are TGTGCCATCAGTGAGCCACCCAGTGAGCAGTTCTTC.

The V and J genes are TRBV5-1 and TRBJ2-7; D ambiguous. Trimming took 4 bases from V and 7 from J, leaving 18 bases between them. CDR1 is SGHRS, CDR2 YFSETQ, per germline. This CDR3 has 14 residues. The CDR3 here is CASSISTGEEEQYF. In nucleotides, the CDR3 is TGCGCCAGCAGCATCTCGACTGGAGAAGAAGAGCAGTACTTC.

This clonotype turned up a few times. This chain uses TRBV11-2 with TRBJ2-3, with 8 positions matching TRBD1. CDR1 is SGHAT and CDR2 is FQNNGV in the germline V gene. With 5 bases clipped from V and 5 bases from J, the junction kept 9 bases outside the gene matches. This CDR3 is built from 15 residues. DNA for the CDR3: TGTGCCAGCAGCCAGTTAGACAGGGGTTTAGATACGCAGTATTTT. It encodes CASSQLDRGLDTQYF.

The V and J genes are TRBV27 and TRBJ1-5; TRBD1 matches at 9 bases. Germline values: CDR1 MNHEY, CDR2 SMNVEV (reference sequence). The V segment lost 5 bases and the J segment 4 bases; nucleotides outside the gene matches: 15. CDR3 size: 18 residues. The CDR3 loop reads CASSASPGTGLRNQPQHF. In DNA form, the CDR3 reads TGTGCCAGCAGTGCCTCCCCCGGGACAGGGTTACGGAATCAGCCCCAGCATTTT.

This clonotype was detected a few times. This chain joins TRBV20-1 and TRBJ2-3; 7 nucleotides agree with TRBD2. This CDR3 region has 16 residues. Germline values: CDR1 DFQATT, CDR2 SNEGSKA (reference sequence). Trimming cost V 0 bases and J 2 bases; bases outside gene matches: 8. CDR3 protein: CSAREGRGRPTDTQYF. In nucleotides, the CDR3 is TGCAGTGCTAGAGAGGGGCGCGGGAGACCCACAGATACGCAGTATTTT.

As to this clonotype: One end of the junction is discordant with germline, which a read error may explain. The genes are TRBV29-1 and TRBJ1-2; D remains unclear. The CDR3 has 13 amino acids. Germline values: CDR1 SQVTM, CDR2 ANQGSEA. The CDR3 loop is CSVEGIGIYGCTF. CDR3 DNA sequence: TGCAGCGTTGAAGGGATAGGGATCTATGGCTGCACCTTC. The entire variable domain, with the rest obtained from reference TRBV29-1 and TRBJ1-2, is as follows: SAVISQKPSRDICQRGTSLTIQCQVDSQVTMMFWYRQQPGQSLTLIATANQGSEATYESGFVIDKFPISRPNLTFSTLTVSNMSPEDSSIYLCSVEGIGIYGCTFGSGTRLTVV.

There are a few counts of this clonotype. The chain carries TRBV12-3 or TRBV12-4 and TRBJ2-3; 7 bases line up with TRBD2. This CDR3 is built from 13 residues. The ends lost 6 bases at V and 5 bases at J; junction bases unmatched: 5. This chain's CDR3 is CASRPWTRDTQYF. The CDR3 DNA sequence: TGTGCCAGCAGACCCTGGACTAGAGATACGCAGTATTTT.

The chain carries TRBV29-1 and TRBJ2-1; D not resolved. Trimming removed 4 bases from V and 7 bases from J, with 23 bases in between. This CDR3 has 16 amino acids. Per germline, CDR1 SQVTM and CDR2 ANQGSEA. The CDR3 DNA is TGCAGCGTTGTAGGGCTACCAGCGTGGGCCTGGAATGAGCAGTTCTTC. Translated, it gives CSVVGLPAWAWNEQFF.

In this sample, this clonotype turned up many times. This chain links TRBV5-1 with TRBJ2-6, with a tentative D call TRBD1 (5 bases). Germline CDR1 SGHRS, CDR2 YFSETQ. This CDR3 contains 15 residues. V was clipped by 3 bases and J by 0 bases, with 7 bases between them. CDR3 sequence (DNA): TGCGCCAGCAGCTCGACAGCCTCTGGGGCCAACGTCCTGACTTTC. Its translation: CASSSTASGANVLTF.

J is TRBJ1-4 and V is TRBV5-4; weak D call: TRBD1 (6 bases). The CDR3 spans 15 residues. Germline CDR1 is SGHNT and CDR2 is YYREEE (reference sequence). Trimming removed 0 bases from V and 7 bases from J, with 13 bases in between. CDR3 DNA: TGTGCCAGCAGCTTGGGCAGGGGCAGTGGTGAAAAACTGTTTTTT. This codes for CASSLGRGSGEKLFF.

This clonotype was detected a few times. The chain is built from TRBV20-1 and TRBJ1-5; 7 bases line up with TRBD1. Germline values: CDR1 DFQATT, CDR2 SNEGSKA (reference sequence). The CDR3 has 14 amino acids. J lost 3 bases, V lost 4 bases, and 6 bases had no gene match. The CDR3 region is CSATQGRDNQPQHF. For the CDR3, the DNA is TGCAGTGCTACACAGGGGAGAGACAATCAGCCCCAGCATTTT.

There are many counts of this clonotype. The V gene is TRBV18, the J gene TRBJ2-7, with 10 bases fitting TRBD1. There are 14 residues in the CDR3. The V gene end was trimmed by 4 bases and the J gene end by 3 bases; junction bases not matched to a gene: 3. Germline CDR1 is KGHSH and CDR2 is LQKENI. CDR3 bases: TGTGCCAGCTCACACCGGGACAGGGGCTACGAGCAGTACTTC. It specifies CASSHRDRGYEQYF.

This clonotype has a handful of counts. The CDR3 coding sequence is TGCAGTGCCGGAAGCGACGGAAAAAATGGCTACACCTTC. As protein: CSAGSDGKNGYTF. This chain links TRBV20-1 with TRBJ1-2; D gene uncertain. Germline lookup yields CDR1 DFQATT and CDR2 SNEGSKA (reference sequence). CDR3 length equals 13 residues. V was pared by 6 bases and J by 6 bases, with 17 bases between.